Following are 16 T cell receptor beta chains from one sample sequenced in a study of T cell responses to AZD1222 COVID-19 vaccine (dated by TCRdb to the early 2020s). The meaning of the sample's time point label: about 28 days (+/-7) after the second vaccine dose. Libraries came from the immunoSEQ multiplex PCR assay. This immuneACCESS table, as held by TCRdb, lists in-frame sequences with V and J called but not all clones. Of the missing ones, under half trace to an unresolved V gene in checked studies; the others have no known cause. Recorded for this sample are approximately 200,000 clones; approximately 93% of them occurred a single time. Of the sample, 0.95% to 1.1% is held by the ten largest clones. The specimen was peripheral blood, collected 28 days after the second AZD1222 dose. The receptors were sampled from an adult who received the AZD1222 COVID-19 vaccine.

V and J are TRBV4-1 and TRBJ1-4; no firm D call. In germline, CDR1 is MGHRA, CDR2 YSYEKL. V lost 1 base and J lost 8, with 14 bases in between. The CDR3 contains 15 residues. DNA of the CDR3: TGCGCCAGCAGCCAAGTCCCCACGGTAATGGAAAAACTGTTTTTT. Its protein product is CASSQVPTVMEKLFF.

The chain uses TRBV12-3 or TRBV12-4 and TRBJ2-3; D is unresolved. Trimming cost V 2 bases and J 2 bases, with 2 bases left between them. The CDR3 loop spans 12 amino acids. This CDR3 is CASSLNTDTQYF. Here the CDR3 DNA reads TGTGCCAGCAGTTTAAACACAGATACGCAGTATTTT.

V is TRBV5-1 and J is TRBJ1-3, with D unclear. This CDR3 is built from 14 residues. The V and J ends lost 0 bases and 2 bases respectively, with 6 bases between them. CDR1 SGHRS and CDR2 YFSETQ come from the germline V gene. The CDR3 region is CASSLGVAGNTIYF. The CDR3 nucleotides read TGCGCCAGCAGCTTGGGGGTAGCTGGAAACACCATATATTTT.

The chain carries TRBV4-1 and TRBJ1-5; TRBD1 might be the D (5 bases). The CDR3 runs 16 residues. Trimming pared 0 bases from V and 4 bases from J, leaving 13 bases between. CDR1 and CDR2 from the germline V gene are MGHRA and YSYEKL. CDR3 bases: TGCGCCAGCAGCCAAGAAGCGAGGCGGGGGAATCAGCCCCAGCATTTT. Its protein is CASSQEARRGNQPQHF.

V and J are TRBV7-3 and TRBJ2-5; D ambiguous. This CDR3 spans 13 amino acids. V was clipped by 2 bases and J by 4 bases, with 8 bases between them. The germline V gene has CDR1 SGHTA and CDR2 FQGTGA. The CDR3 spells CASSLGLGETQYF. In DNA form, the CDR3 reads TGTGCCAGCAGCTTAGGTCTAGGAGAGACCCAGTACTTC.

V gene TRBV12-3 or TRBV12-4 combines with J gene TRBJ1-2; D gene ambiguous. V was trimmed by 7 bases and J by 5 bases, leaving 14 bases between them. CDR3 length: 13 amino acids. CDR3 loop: CASTVTLTYGYTF. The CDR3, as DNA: TGTGCCAGCACCGTAACCCTGACTTATGGCTACACCTTC.

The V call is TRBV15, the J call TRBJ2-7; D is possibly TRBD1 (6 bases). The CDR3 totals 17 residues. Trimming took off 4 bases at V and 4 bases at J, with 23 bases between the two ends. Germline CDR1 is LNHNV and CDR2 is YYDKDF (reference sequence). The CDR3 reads CATSMSFNRVEWYEQYF. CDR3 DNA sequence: TGTGCCACCAGCATGAGCTTCAACAGGGTGGAGTGGTACGAGCAGTACTTC. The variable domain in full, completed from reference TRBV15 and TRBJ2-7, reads DAMVIQNPRYQVTQFGKPVTLSCSQTLNHNVMYWYQQKSSQAPKLLFHYYDKDFNNEADTPDNFQSRRPNTSFCFLDIRSPGLGDTAMYLCATSMSFNRVEWYEQYFGPGTRLTVT.

The CDR3 DNA reads TGCGCCAGCAGCGGAAACAGGGTAGACACTGAAGCTTTCTTT. Translation gives CASSGNRVDTEAFF. This chain links TRBV5-1 with TRBJ1-1, with a weak D call TRBD1 (6 bases). The V gene lost 4 bases and the J gene lost 3 bases, with 13 bases spanning the gap. The CDR3 runs 14 residues. Per germline, CDR1 SGHRS and CDR2 YFSETQ.

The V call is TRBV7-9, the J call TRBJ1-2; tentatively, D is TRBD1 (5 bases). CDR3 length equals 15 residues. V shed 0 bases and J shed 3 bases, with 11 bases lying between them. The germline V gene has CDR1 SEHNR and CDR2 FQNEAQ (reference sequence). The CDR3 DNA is TGTGCCAGCAGCTTAGCGGCAGGGCCCTACTATGGCTACACCTTC. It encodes CASSLAAGPYYGYTF.

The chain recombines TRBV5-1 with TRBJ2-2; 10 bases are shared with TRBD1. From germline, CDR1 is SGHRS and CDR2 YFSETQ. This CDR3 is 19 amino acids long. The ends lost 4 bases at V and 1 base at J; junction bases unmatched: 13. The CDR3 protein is CASSRDRGRTKGNTGELFF. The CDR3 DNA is TGCGCCAGCAGCCGAGACAGGGGGCGTACAAAAGGGAACACCGGGGAGCTGTTTTTT.

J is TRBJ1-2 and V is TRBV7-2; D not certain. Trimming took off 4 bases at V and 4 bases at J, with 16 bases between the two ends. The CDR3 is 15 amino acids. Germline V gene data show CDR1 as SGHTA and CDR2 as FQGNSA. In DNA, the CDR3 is TGTGCCAGCAGCTCCACACGGACGGCTCCCTATGGCTACACCTTC. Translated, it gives CASSSTRTAPYGYTF.

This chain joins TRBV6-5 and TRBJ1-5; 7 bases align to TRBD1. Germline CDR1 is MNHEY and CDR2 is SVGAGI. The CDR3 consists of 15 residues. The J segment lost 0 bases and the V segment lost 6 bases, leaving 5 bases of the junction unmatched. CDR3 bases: TGTGCCAGCAGCGATACAGGGGTTAGCAATCAGCCCCAGCATTTT. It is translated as CASSDTGVSNQPQHF.

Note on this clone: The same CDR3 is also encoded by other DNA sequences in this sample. This CDR3 is CASSVDSGNTIYF. As DNA, the CDR3 is TGTGCCAGCAGCGTAGACTCTGGAAACACCATATATTTT. This sequence joins TRBV9 and TRBJ1-3; D is ambiguous. The CDR3 is 13 residues long. V lost 0 bases to trimming and J lost 0 bases, with 1 base between them. CDR1 SGDLS and CDR2 YYNGEE come from the germline V gene.

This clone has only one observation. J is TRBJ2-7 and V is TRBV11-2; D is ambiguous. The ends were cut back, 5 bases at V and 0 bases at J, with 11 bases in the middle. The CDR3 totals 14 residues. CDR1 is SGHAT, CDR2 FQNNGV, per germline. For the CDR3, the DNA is TGTGCCAGCAGCCCCCCAGCTAGCTCCTACGAGCAGTACTTC. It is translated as CASSPPASSYEQYF.

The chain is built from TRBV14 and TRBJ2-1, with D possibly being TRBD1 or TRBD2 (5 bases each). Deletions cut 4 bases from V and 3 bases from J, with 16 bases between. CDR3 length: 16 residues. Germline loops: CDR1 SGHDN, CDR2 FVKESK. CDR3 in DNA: TGTGCCAGCAGCCTGTACTCCGGGACGAGCTACAATGAGCAGTTCTTC. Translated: CASSLYSGTSYNEQFF.

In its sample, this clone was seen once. The DNA for the CDR3 is TGTGCCTGGAGTCGGGACAACCTCTCTGGAAACACCATATATTTT. Amino acid sequence: CAWSRDNLSGNTIYF. This rearrangement joins TRBV30 to TRBJ1-3, with a weak D call TRBD1 (6 bases). The CDR3 is made up of 15 amino acids. Looked up from germline, CDR1 is GTSNPN and CDR2 is SVGIG (reference sequence). Trimming took off 2 bases at V and 0 bases at J, with 11 bases between the two ends.